This T cell receptor (beta chain) derives from a study of T cells in Graves' hyperthyroidism and ophthalmopathy. Study findings and constraints: Blood held most thyroid clonotypes expanded above 0.001 frequency.

There were TCR beta CDR3 regions amplified from RNA transcripts. In the first-round RT-PCR of the TCR CDR3, the HTBI primer set was used. One entry per CDR3 protein, called by TCRdb with MiXCR from the multiplex PCR reads. The table has a few hundred thousand distinct CDR3 sequences, about a sixth seen once. The CDR3 loop spans 15 amino acids. Trimming stripped 4 bases from V and 3 bases from J, with 12 bases between. The V gene's germline CDR1 is SGHDN and CDR2 FVKESK. This clonotype has more than one count but fewer than ten. Its antigen is as yet unknown. Newly diagnosed hyperthyroidism, duration under 2 months, in patients aged 18 to 65. Orbital computed tomography and thyroid ultrasound, together with serum TRAb and thyroxine and clinical symptoms, were used for diagnoses.

This clonotype was sampled from a woman aged 25-40 years with Graves' hyperthyroidism. The chain recombines TRBV14 with TRBJ2-2, with D possibly matching TRBD1 (5 bases). Sequenced sample: blood. The CDR3 DNA sequence: TGTGCCAGCAGCCGGAATCTAGGGGACACCGGGGAGCTGTTTTTT. Its translation is CASSRNLGDTGELFF.